Sequencing of this TCR beta chain was carried out in a study of OX40 agonist ivuxolimab in advanced cancers. This CDR3 has 14 amino acids. Germline loops: CDR1 SGDLS, CDR2 YYNGEE. J gave up 7 bases and V 4 bases, and 10 bases lay outside the gene matches. Measured with immunoSEQ multiplex PCR; TCRdb has only the in-frame clones, and not every one. This table has tens of thousands of clones, 81% appearing once. Study-level findings and limits: Both CD4+ and CD8+ T cell populations in blood had undergone clonal expansion by week 6 at 0.1 to 3.0 mg/kg. Low normalized T-cell clonal expansion also characterized some of the nonresponders. Average numbers of expanded clones were greater in CD8+ T cells than in CD4+.

Of note for this clone: What it recognizes is unknown.

The starting material was CD4+ or CD8+ T cells sorted from blood, obtained in a trial of the OX40 agonist ivuxolimab. This TCR was sampled from an adult with an advanced solid tumor such as melanoma, head and neck, liver or kidney cancer. The chain is built from TRBV9 and TRBJ1-2; the match to TRBD1 covers 7 bases. CDR3: CASSRGQRGAGYTF. Here the CDR3 DNA reads TGTGCCAGCAGCAGGGGACAGCGAGGAGCTGGCTACACCTTC.